This T cell receptor beta chain emerged from a study of shared clonotypes between healthy human individuals. About the study: Three CD4 naive, three CD4 memory, two CD8 naive and one CD8 memory plate were used per donor.

Study conclusions and caveats: For naive CD4 cells, around 5% of clonotypes were shared across a few donors. Sampling was confined to blood; repertoires within tissues likely differ.

Concerning this clone itself: Antigen: not known.

CD4+ cell separation produced CD45RA+ naive and CD45RA-negative memory subsets. Clones were read by immunoSEQ multiplex PCR, and TCRdb kept only the in-frame ones, dropping some. The data hold under 2.5 million clones, with roughly 90% observed a single time. This CDR3 spans 14 amino acids. Deletions cut 1 base from V and 6 bases from J, with 12 bases between. From germline, CDR1 is MDHEN and CDR2 SYDVKM. This chain joins TRBV28 and TRBJ1-2; a possible D gene is TRBD1 (6 bases). The sequenced material came from naive CD4+ T cells from PBMCs. Noted subset: CD45RA+ positively selected. This TCR was recovered from a man between 18 and 35 years old in good health. Some clones in this sample may be carry-over from other donors' samples. The CDR3 DNA follows: TGTGCCAGCAGTTTATACACAGGGTCGCATGGCTACACCTTC. Translation gives CASSLYTGSHGYTF.